This T cell receptor beta chain was observed in a study of OX40 agonist ivuxolimab in advanced cancers. Study-wide context: Hepatocellular carcinoma, melanoma, renal cell or head and neck cancer occurred in dose-escalation patients. Of mixed ages from about 23 to 90 and averaging about 56 years, the group was roughly 85% male. Whole-study findings and limits: CD4+ and CD8+ blood T cells expanded clonally by week 6 at 0.1 to 3.0 mg/kg. The authors also found low normalized T-cell clonal expansion in some nonresponders.

Regarding this clone: Its antigen is currently unknown.

Clones were sequenced by immunoSEQ multiplex PCR, and TCRdb holds only the in-frame ones, with some missing. The data contain some 50,000 clones, about nine tenths of them singletons. The TCR originated in an adult with an advanced solid tumor such as melanoma, head and neck, liver or kidney cancer. Specimen: CD4+ or CD8+ T cells sorted from blood, collected in a trial of the OX40 agonist ivuxolimab.

This CDR3 is CASSVIAGGPADTQYF. CDR3 sequence (DNA): TGTGCCAGCAGCGTTATAGCGGGGGGGCCCGCAGATACGCAGTATTTT. The chain links TRBV13 to TRBJ2-3, with TRBD2 matching over 11 bases. Germline V gene sequence: CDR1 PRHDT, CDR2 FYEKMQ (reference sequence). The J segment lost 4 bases and the V segment lost 5 bases, leaving 8 bases of the junction unmatched. The CDR3 runs 16 residues.